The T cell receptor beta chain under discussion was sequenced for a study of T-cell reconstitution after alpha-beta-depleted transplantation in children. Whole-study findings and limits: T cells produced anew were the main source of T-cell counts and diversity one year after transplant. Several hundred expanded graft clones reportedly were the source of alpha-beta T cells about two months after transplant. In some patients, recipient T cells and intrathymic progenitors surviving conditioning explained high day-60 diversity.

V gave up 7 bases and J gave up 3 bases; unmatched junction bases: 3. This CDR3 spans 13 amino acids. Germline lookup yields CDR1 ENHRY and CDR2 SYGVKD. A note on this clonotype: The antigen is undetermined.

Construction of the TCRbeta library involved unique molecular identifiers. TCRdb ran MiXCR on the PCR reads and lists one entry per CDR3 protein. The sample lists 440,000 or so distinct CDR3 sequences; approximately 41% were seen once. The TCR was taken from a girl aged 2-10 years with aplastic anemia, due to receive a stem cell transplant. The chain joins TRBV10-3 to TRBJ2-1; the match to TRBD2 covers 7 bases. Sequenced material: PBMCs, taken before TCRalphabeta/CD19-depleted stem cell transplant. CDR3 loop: CAIKSGDYNEQFF. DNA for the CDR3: TGTGCCATCAAAAGCGGGGACTACAATGAGCAGTTCTTC.